A single sample is the source of the 10 T cell receptor beta chains below, sequenced in a study of shared clonotypes between healthy human individuals. Using immunoSEQ multiplex PCR, the repertoire was profiled, and TCRdb retains in-frame clones only, with some absent. This repertoire shows about 2.3 million clones, 85% to 95% found once; its top ten account for about 0.39%. The sequenced sample was naive CD4+ T cells from PBMCs. The subset is: CD45RA+ positively selected. The receptors shown here come from a man between 18 and 35 years old in good health. Some clones in this sample may be carry-over from other donors' samples.

This rearrangement joins TRBV5-1 to TRBJ1-2, with D hard to call. This CDR3 contains 15 residues. CDR1 and CDR2 (germline): SGHRS, YFSETQ. V was shortened by 0 bases and J by 2 bases, with 11 bases between the two germline ends. The CDR3 DNA reads as TGCGCCAGCAGCTTGGCCCCGGGAGAGAACTATGGCTACACCTTC. This translates into CASSLAPGENYGYTF.

The rearrangement links TRBV9 to TRBJ1-1, with D possibly matching TRBD1 (5 bases). V lost 4 bases to trimming and J lost 1 base, with 17 bases between them. Germline CDR1 reads SGDLS; CDR2 reads YYNGEE. CDR3 length equals 16 residues. In nucleotides, the CDR3 is TGTGCCAGCAGCCTGGTCGTGGCGGGACCGAACACTGAAGCTTTCTTT. The encoded protein is CASSLVVAGPNTEAFF. Full variable domain (missing parts from reference TRBV9 and TRBJ1-1): DSGVTQTPKHLITATGQRVTLRCSPRSGDLSVYWYQQSLDQGLQFLIQYYNGEERAKGNILERFSAQQFPDLHSELNLSSLELGDSALYFCASSLVVAGPNTEAFFGQGTRLTVV.

This rearrangement joins TRBV6-6 to TRBJ2-5, with a weak D call TRBD2 (5 bases). The CDR3 consists of 14 residues. V lost 2 bases, J lost 7 bases, and 14 bases lay in between. Germline lookup yields CDR1 MNHNY and CDR2 SVGAGI (reference sequence). CDR3 sequence reads: CASSYRAEGGTQYF. Written as DNA, the CDR3 is TGTGCCAGCAGTTACCGGGCCGAGGGCGGGACCCAGTACTTC.

The chain carries TRBV5-1 and TRBJ2-3; no clear D. Trimming left V 1 base short and J 6 bases short, with 9 bases between. CDR3 length: 13 residues. From germline, CDR1 is SGHRS and CDR2 YFSETQ. CDR3 amino acids: CASSLSLRDTQYF. The CDR3 region has the DNA TGCGCCAGCAGCTTGAGTCTTCGTGATACGCAGTATTTT. The full variable domain, rest sourced from reference TRBV5-1 and TRBJ2-3, is KAGVTQTPRYLIKTRGQQVTLSCSPISGHRSVSWYQQTPGQGLQFLFEYFSETQRNKGNFPGRFSGRQFSNSRSEMNVSTLELGDSALYLCASSLSLRDTQYFGPGTRLTVL.

The genes are TRBV18 and TRBJ1-1; D is perhaps TRBD1 (5 bases). Trimming stripped 1 base from V and 2 bases from J, with 11 bases between. Germline lookup yields CDR1 KGHSH and CDR2 LQKENI. The CDR3 has 15 amino acids. In DNA form, the CDR3 reads TGTGCCAGCTCACCACAGGGGAATGTAAACACTGAAGCTTTCTTT. Translating it yields CASSPQGNVNTEAFF.

CDR3 region: CATTSPNSPLHF. The CDR3 DNA is TGTGCCACTACATCTCCCAATTCACCCCTCCACTTT. The genes are TRBV5-8 and TRBJ1-6; D gene uncertain. The CDR3 totals 12 residues. In germline, CDR1 is SGHTS, CDR2 YDEGEE. V was shortened by 9 bases and J by 7 bases, with 11 bases between the two germline ends.

J is TRBJ2-3 and V is TRBV7-8; 13 bases are shared with TRBD2. J gave up 5 bases and V 5 bases, and 7 bases lay outside the gene matches. This CDR3 has 16 residues. Per germline, CDR1 SGHVS and CDR2 FQNEAQ. The CDR3 nucleotides read TGTGCCAGCAGCCCCCGGACTAGCGGGAGTGAAGATACGCAGTATTTT. It codes for CASSPRTSGSEDTQYF.

V is TRBV7-9 and J is TRBJ2-7; D may be TRBD1 (5 bases). The V end lost 6 bases, the J end lost 3 bases, and 18 bases lay between the germline ends. CDR1 and CDR2 (germline): SEHNR, FQNEAQ (reference sequence). The CDR3 contains 15 residues. DNA for the CDR3: TGTGCCAGCAGTCCCTCCGGCGTAAGGGGCTACGAGCAGTACTTC. Its translation: CASSPSGVRGYEQYF.

The rearrangement joins TRBV5-1 to TRBJ1-1, with 10 nucleotides matching TRBD1. The V segment lost 0 bases and the J segment 8 bases; nucleotides outside the gene matches: 7. The CDR3 runs 15 residues. Germline V lookup: CDR1 SGHRS, CDR2 YFSETQ. This CDR3 reads CASSLEGTGVGEAFF. The CDR3 DNA follows: TGCGCCAGCAGCTTGGAGGGGACAGGGGTTGGGGAAGCTTTCTTT.

J is TRBJ2-7 and V is TRBV30; D not certain. The CDR3 is 15 amino acids. Germline V gene sequence: CDR1 GTSNPN, CDR2 SVGIG (reference sequence). Trimming pared 2 bases from V and 2 bases from J, leaving 16 bases between. CDR3 coding DNA: TGTGCCTGGAGTAACGCGCTGACGGCCGCCTACGAGCAGTACTTC. As protein: CAWSNALTAAYEQYF. The complete variable domain, with remaining parts taken from reference TRBV30 and TRBJ2-7, reads SQTIHQWPATLVQPVGSPLSLECTVEGTSNPNLYWYRQAAGRGLQLLFYSVGIGQISSEVPQNLSASRPQDRQFILSSKKLLLSDSGFYLCAWSNALTAAYEQYFGPGTRLTVT.